This T cell receptor beta chain was sequenced for a study of blood T cell repertoires in COVID-19. The germline V gene encodes CDR1 LNHDA and CDR2 SQIVND (reference sequence). V gave up 1 base and J gave up 2 bases, with 6 bases separating them. The CDR3 extends over 14 amino acids. Sequencing was performed with immunoSEQ multiplex PCR; in TCRdb, only in-frame clones are kept and a portion is missing. In the table there are 300,000 to 500,000 clones, roughly 90% of which are singletons. The TCR sequence derives from a woman aged 30 to 39 with acute COVID-19. The gene calls are TRBV19 and TRBJ1-5; no firm D call. Sequencing was done on a sample of PBMCs or T cells enriched from blood (not recorded which). In DNA, the CDR3 is TGTGCCAGTAGTATAGTGAGCGGCAATCAGCCCCAGCATTTT. Protein sequence: CASSIVSGNQPQHF.